This T cell receptor (beta chain) was captured in a study of T-cell reconstitution after alpha-beta-depleted transplantation in children (dated by TCRdb to 2016 to 2017). A note on the overall study: T-cell immune reconstitution after TCRalphabeta/CD19-depleted allogeneic hematopoietic cell transplantation in children was quantitatively tracked in the study by means of TCR repertoire profiling.

Receptor amplification or capture employed PCR. The instrument given in TCRdb is Illumina HiSeq 2500. TCR library preparation used molecular barcoding, with unique molecular identifiers applied to normalize quantification of the TCRbeta repertoire. Using fastp at Q25 and MiXCR, TCRdb reprocessed the public reads and kept productive beta chains. Entries are consolidated by CDR3 protein sequence, retaining the most common genes and DNA. The sample data list a few hundred thousand distinct CDR3 sequences, and approximately 20% of these were observed just once. Around 3.9% of the sample is held by the ten biggest clonotypes. The trim is 6 bases for V and 0 bases for J, with a gap of 22 bases between the germline ends. The CDR3 contains 17 residues, cysteine and phenylalanine counted. Kept here is only the CDR3 DNA, which spans 51 bases and is read in frame from base 1. The germline V gene specifies SQVTM as CDR1 and ANQGSEA as CDR2.

This clonotype was counted ten times or more. Its antigen target is currently unknown. No base quality information exists; no much larger clone differs at one position. Sequenced here: PBMCs from the stem cell graft donor, sampled from the stem cell graft. The sequence derives from a human donor who donated a stem cell graft to a child with acute myeloid leukemia. The chain is made from TRBV29-1 and TRBJ2-3; the D segment cannot be called with confidence. The CDR3 has the sequence CSVESLDFYSSTDTQYF. The sequenced DNA is TGCAGCGTGGAATCCCTTGACTTTTACTCTAGCACAGATACGCAGTATTTT.